A single sample gave rise to the 14 T cell receptor beta chains below, sequenced in a study of T cell repertoires in cytomegalovirus infection. Antigens of these TCRs are unknown. TCRdb re-called the reads with MiXCR, one entry per CDR3 protein. The data show around 770,000 distinct CDR3 sequences, with 29% seen just once and around 13% held by the top ten. Sample: cultured CD8+ T cells from PBMCs, taken from culture after CMV antigen stimulation. The receptor source for this set is a human donor in good health (CMV status not recorded). Some clones in this sample may be carry-over from other donors' samples.

The table lists this clonotype with many counts. The chain employs TRBV7-3 and TRBJ1-2, with D unclear. V lost 5 bases, J lost 2 bases, and 12 bases lay in between. The CDR3 length is 14 residues. In germline, CDR1 is SGHTA, CDR2 FQGTGA. The CDR3 is CASSPGTSNYGYTF. CDR3 sequence (DNA): TGTGCCAGCAGCCCGGGTACCTCAAACTATGGCTACACCTTC.

This chain links TRBV7-9 with TRBJ2-7; 7 bases are a match to TRBD2. Germline loops: CDR1 SEHNR, CDR2 FQNEAQ (reference sequence). J lost 4 bases, V lost 4 bases, and 7 bases had no gene match. This CDR3 has 14 amino acids. The CDR3 loop reads CASSSSGAGYEQYF. CDR3 DNA: TGTGCCAGCAGCTCCTCAGGAGCGGGGTACGAGCAGTACTTC.

This clonotype was seen ten or more times. V and J are TRBV7-8 and TRBJ2-1; D is undetermined. CDR3 length: 14 residues. Germline V gives CDR1 SGHVS, CDR2 FQNEAQ. Trimming removed 3 bases at V and 6 bases at J, with 12 bases between. The DNA for the CDR3 is TGTGCCAGCAGCTTGTTGCTACCACGCAATGAGCAGTTCTTC. Its translation is CASSLLLPRNEQFF.

There are many counts of this clonotype. The J gene is TRBJ1-5, the V gene TRBV12-3 or TRBV12-4; D possibly corresponds to TRBD1 (5 bases). The CDR3 consists of 13 residues. Trimming stripped 7 bases from V and 4 bases from J, with 11 bases between. The CDR3 protein is CASTWGSNQPQHF. CDR3 nucleotide sequence: TGTGCCAGCACCTGGGGCAGTAATCAGCCCCAGCATTTT.

The genes are TRBV6-6 and TRBJ1-1, with 8 bases identical to TRBD1. V lost 6 bases and J lost 1; bases outside the gene matches: 7. Germline V gene sequence: CDR1 MNHNY, CDR2 SVGAGI (reference sequence). The CDR3 totals 15 residues. In DNA, the CDR3 is TGTGCCAGCAGGCGGACGGGACAGGAGAACACTGAAGCTTTCTTT. This encodes CASRRTGQENTEAFF.

The CDR3 DNA follows: TGTGCCAGCACTCCCCGGGGGTCGTACACTGAAGCTTTCTTT. It yields the protein CASTPRGSYTEAFF. The chain employs TRBV6-5 and TRBJ1-1, with a possible D match to TRBD1 (5 bases). Germline CDR1 is MNHEY and CDR2 is SVGAGI. The ends were cut back, 7 bases at V and 3 bases at J, with 15 bases in the middle. The CDR3 covers 14 residues.

The chain uses TRBV12-3 or TRBV12-4 and TRBJ2-3, with D possibly matching TRBD1 (5 bases). This CDR3 is 15 amino acids long. Between the trimmed V and J ends, which lost 2 bases and 1 base, there was a span of 10 bases. Here the CDR3 reads CASSLQGLRTDTQYF. DNA of the CDR3: TGTGCCAGCAGTTTACAGGGTCTCCGCACAGATACGCAGTATTTT.

Here the CDR3 reads CATSRVSVPKLGIAKNIQYF. The CDR3 DNA follows: TGTGCCACCAGCAGAGTGTCTGTCCCTAAGTTGGGGATAGCCAAAAACATTCAGTACTTC. This chain connects TRBV15 to TRBJ2-4; no firm D call. CDR1 LNHNV and CDR2 YYDKDF come from the germline V gene (reference sequence). V gave up 1 base and J gave up 0 bases, with 22 bases separating them. The CDR3 extends over 20 amino acids.

The chain has TRBV27 and TRBJ1-4, with D unclear. With 3 bases removed from V and 6 bases from J, the gap between germline ends came to 5 bases. The CDR3 is 12 residues long. From germline, CDR1 is MNHEY and CDR2 SMNVEV (reference sequence). CDR3 coding DNA: TGTGCCAGCAGTTTTCCCGATGAAAAACTGTTTTTT. The encoded protein is CASSFPDEKLFF.

This clonotype turned up a few times. This chain connects TRBV10-3 to TRBJ2-1; weak D call: TRBD1 (5 bases). This CDR3 spans 14 amino acids. V dropped 2 bases and J dropped 4 bases, with 9 bases sitting between them. The V gene's germline CDR1 is ENHRY and CDR2 SYGVKD. Here the CDR3 reads CAISEVRQYNEQFF. In nucleotides, the CDR3 is TGTGCCATCAGTGAGGTCAGACAGTACAATGAGCAGTTCTTC.

V gene TRBV14 combines with J gene TRBJ2-7; D unresolved. The germline CDR1 and CDR2 sequences are SGHDN and FVKESK. V shed 1 base and J shed 5 bases, with 6 bases lying between them. CDR3 length: 12 amino acids. CDR3 protein: CASSQVVHEQYF. In nucleotides, the CDR3 is TGTGCCAGCAGCCAAGTAGTCCACGAGCAGTACTTC.

The rearrangement uses TRBV5-1 and TRBJ2-5; 10 nucleotides match TRBD1. There are 15 residues in the CDR3. V trimming: 3 bases; J trimming: 2 bases; junction bases outside the gene matches: 4. The germline V gene has CDR1 SGHRS and CDR2 YFSETQ. The CDR3 sequence is CASSSRDRGQETQYF. CDR3 nucleotides: TGCGCCAGCAGCTCCAGGGACAGGGGACAAGAGACCCAGTACTTC.

This clonotype was counted a few times. This chain connects TRBV27 to TRBJ1-1; D is unresolved. V was clipped by 7 bases and J by 1 base, with 10 bases between them. Germline CDR1 is MNHEY and CDR2 is SMNVEV (reference sequence). This CDR3 is 13 amino acids long. DNA for the CDR3: TGTGCCAGCAAAGTCCCGCGGAACACTGAAGCTTTCTTT. Its protein is CASKVPRNTEAFF.

The J gene is TRBJ1-1, the V gene TRBV12-3 or TRBV12-4, with 7 positions matching TRBD1. The trim removed 7 bases at V and 1 base at J, leaving 3 bases unmatched. The CDR3 totals 13 residues. The CDR3, as DNA: TGTGCCAGCAAGGGGGCAGGGAACACTGAAGCTTTCTTT. It is translated as CASKGAGNTEAFF.